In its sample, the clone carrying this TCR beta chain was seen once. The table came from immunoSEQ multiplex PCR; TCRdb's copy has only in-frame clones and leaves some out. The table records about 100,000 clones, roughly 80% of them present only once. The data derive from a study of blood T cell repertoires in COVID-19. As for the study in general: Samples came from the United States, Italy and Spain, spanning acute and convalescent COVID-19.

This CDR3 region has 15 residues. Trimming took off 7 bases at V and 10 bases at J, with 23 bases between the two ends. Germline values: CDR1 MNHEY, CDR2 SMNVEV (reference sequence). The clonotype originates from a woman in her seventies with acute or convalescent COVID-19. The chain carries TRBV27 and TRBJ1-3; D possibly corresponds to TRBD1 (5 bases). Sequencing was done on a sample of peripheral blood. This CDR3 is CASMSGSHLSGTIYF. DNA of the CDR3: TGTGCCAGCATGTCAGGGTCCCACCTTAGCGGGACCATATATTTT.